The clone carrying this TCR beta chain occurred once. This CDR3 comprises 13 residues. Germline CDR1 and CDR2: WSHSY and SAAADI. V dropped 7 bases and J dropped 1 base, with 8 bases sitting between them. This sample was taken from a study of control samples from healthy donors and cancer patients. Some clones are missing from TCRdb's copy, which holds only in-frame ones; the method was immunoSEQ multiplex PCR. The sample has about 72,000 clones; roughly 92% are singletons. The chain joins TRBV10-2 to TRBJ1-5; D gene unclear. The source of this sequence is a woman aged 60 to 75 in good health. The sequenced sample consisted of blood. The CDR3 sequence: CASKGRSNQPQHF. CDR3 nucleotide sequence: TGCGCCAGCAAAGGGCGGAGCAATCAGCCCCAGCATTTT.